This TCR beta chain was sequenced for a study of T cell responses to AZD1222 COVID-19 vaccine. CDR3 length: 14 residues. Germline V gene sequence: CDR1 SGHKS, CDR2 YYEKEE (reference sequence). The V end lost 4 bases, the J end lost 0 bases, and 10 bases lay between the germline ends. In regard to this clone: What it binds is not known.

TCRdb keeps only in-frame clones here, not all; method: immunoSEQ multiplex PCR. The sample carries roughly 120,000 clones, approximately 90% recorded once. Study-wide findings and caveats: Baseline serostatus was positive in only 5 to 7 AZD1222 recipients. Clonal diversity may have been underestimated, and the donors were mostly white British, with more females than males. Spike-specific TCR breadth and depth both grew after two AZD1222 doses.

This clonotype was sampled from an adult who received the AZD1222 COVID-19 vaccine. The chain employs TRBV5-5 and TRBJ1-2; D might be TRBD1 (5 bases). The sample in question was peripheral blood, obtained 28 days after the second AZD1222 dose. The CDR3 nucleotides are TGTGCCAGCAGCCGCCCGGGGGCTAACTATGGCTACACCTTC. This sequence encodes CASSRPGANYGYTF.